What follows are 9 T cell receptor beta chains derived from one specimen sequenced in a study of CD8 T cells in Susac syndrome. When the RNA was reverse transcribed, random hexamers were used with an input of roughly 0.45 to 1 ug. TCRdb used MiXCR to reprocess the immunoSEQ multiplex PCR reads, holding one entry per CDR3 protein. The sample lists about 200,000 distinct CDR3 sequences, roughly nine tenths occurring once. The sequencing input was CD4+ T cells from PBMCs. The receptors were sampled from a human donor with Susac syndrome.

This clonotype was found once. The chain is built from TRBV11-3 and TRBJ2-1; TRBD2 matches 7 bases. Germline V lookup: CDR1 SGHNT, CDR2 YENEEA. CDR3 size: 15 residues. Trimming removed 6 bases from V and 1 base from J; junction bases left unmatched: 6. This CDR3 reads CASSRIAGSYNEQFF. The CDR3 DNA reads TGTGCCAGCAGTCGGATAGCGGGTTCCTACAATGAGCAGTTCTTC.

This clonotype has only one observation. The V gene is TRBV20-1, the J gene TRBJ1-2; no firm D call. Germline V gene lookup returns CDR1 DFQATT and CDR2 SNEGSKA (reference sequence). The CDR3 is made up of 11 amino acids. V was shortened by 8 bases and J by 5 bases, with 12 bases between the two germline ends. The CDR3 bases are TGCAGTTCTATACGCTATTATGGCTACACCTTC. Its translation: CSSIRYYGYTF.

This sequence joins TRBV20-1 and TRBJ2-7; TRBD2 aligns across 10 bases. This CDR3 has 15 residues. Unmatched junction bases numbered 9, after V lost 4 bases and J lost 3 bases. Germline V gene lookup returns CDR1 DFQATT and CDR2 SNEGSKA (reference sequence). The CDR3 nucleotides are TGCAGTGCTACCCCCGGGACTAGCGAGAGCTACGAGCAGTACTTC. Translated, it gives CSATPGTSESYEQYF.

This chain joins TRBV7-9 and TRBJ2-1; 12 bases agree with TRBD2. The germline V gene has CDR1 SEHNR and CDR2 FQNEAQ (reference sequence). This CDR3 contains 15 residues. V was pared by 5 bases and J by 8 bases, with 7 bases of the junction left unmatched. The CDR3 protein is CASSPSGRAGDEQFF. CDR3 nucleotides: TGTGCCAGCAGCCCTAGCGGGAGGGCCGGTGATGAGCAGTTCTTC.

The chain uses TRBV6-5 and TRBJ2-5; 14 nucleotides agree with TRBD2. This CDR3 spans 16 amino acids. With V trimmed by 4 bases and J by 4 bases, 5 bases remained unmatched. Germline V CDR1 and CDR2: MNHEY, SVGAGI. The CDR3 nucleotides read TGTGCCAGCAGTTGGAGGGGACTAGCGGGAGTAGAGACCCAGTACTTC. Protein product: CASSWRGLAGVETQYF.

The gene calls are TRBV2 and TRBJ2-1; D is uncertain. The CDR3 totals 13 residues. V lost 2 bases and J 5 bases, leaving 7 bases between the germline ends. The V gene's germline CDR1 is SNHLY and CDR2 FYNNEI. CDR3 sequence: CASSETRNNEQFF. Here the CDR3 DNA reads TGTGCCAGCAGTGAAACCCGGAACAATGAGCAGTTCTTC.

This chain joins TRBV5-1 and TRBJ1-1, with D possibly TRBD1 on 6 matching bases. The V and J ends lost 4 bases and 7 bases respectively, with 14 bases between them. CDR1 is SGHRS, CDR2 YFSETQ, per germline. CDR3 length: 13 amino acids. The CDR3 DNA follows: TGCGCCAGCAGCGAGCGGGGGCCAGATGAAGCTTTCTTT. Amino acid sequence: CASSERGPDEAFF.

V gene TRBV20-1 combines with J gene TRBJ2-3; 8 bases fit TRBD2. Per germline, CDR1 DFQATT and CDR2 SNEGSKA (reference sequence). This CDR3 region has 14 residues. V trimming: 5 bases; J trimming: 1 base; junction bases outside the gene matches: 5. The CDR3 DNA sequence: TGCAGTGCTTGGACTAGCTCGGGCACAGATACGCAGTATTTT. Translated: CSAWTSSGTDTQYF.

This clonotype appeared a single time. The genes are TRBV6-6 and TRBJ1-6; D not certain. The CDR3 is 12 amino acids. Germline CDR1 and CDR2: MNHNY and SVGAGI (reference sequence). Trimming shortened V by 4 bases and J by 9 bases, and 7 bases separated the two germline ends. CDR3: CASSLGSSPLHF. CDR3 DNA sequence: TGTGCCAGCAGTTTGGGAAGTTCACCCCTCCACTTT.